The next 3 T cell receptor beta chains were all read from a single sample in a study of OX40 agonist ivuxolimab in advanced cancers. The repertoire was sequenced with immunoSEQ multiplex PCR; TCRdb's copy has only in-frame clones and lacks some. There are about 46,000 clones in the sample; roughly nine tenths occur only once, and approximately 12% lies in the top ten. The sequencing here drew on CD4+ or CD8+ T cells sorted from blood, taken in a trial of the OX40 agonist ivuxolimab. The receptors stem from an adult with an advanced solid tumor such as melanoma, head and neck, liver or kidney cancer.

The chain carries TRBV7-9 and TRBJ1-1; weak D call: TRBD1 (5 bases). The length of the CDR3 is 14 residues. Between the trimmed V and J ends, which lost 6 bases and 3 bases, there was a span of 14 bases. Germline V lookup: CDR1 SEHNR, CDR2 FQNEAQ (reference sequence). The CDR3 region has the DNA TGTGCCAGCAGTATTTCCGGGGGTGACACTGAAGCTTTCTTT. This gives the protein CASSISGGDTEAFF.

This chain uses TRBV11-3 with TRBJ1-3, with D uncertain. V lost 3 bases and J lost 4, with 7 bases in between. CDR1 and CDR2 from the germline V gene are SGHNT and YENEEA. This CDR3 spans 13 amino acids. DNA for the CDR3: TGTGCCAGCAGCTTGGCAGCGGGAAACACCATATATTTT. It encodes CASSLAAGNTIYF.

The V call is TRBV30, the J call TRBJ1-4; D is undetermined. The CDR3 totals 12 residues. V lost 8 bases to trimming and J lost 2 bases, with 9 bases between them. Looked up from germline, CDR1 is GTSNPN and CDR2 is SVGIG (reference sequence). The CDR3 DNA sequence: TGTGCCCTCCAGGACACTAATGAAAAACTGTTTTTT. This translates into CALQDTNEKLFF.